This T cell receptor beta chain was found in a study of T cell responses to AZD1222 COVID-19 vaccine. General observations from the study: Only a handful of AZD1222 recipients, roughly 6 in all, had baseline seropositivity. Elevations in Spike-specific TCR breadth and depth followed administration of two AZD1222 doses.

Clones were sequenced by immunoSEQ multiplex PCR, and TCRdb holds only the in-frame ones, with some missing. The data hold 150,000 to 200,000 clones, with around 93% observed a single time. About this clone: No antigen is known for it.

Source: peripheral blood, taken on day 0 of AZD1222 vaccination. The origin of this receptor is an adult in good health.

The CDR3 DNA follows: TGCGCCAGCAGGATCCCAGGGGGGGAGCTTAATGAGCAGTTCTTC. Protein product: CASRIPGGELNEQFF. This chain joins TRBV4-1 and TRBJ2-1; D may match TRBD1 or TRBD2 (7 bases each). Germline V gene data show CDR1 as MGHRA and CDR2 as YSYEKL. The V end was cut by 6 bases, the J end by 7 bases, with 19 bases between. This CDR3 has 15 residues.